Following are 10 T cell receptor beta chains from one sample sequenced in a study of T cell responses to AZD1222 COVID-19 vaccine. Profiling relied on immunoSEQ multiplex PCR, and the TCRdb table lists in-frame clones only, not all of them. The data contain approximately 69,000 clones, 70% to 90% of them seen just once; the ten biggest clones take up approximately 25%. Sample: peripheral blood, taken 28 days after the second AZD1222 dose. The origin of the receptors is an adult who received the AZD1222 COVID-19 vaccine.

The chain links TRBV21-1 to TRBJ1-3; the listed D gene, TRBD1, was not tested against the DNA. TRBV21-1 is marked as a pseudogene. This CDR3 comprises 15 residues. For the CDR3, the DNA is TGTGCCAGCAGCAACAGACAGAACTCTGGAAACACCATATATTTT. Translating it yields CASSNRQNSGNTIYF.

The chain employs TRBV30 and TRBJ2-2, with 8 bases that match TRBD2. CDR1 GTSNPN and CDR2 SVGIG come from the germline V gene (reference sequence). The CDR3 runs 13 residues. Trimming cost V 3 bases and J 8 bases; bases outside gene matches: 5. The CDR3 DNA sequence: TGTGCCTGGAGAGGTAGCGGGACTGGGGAGCTGTTTTTT. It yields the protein CAWRGSGTGELFF.

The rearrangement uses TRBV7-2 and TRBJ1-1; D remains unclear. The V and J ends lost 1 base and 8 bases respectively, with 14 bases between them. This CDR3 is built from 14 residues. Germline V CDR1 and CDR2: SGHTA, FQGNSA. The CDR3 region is CASSLGRSPTEAFF. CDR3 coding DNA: TGTGCCAGCAGCTTAGGGCGCAGTCCGACGGAAGCTTTCTTT.

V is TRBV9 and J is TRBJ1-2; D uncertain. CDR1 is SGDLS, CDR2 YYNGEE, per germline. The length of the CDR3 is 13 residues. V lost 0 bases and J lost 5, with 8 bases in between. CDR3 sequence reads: CASSVAQEYGYTF. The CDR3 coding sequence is TGTGCCAGCAGCGTAGCCCAGGAGTATGGCTACACCTTC.

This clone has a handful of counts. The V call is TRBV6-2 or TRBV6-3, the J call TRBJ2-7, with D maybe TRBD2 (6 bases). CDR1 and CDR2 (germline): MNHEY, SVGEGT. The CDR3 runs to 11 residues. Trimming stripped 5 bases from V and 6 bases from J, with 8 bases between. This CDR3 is CASSGGVEQYF. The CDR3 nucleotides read TGTGCCAGCAGTGGAGGGGTCGAGCAGTACTTC.

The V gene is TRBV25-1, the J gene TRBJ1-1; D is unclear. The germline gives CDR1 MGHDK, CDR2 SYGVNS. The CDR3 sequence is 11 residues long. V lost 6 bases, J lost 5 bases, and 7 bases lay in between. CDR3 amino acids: CASRDWTEAFF. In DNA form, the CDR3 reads TGTGCCAGCAGGGATTGGACTGAAGCTTTCTTT.

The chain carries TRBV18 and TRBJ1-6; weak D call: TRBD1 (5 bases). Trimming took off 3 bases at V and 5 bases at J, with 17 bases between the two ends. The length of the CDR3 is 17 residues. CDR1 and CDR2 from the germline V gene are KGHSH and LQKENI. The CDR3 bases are TGTGCCAGCTCACCCACGATCCAGGGAAACGATAATTCACCCCTCCACTTT. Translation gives CASSPTIQGNDNSPLHF.

In DNA, the CDR3 is TGTGCTAGTGGACGAGGACAGGGAATCACCCAGCCCCAGCATTTT. It codes for CASGRGQGITQPQHF. V is TRBV12-5 and J is TRBJ1-5; 8 bases map to TRBD1. The CDR3 totals 15 residues. Germline V gives CDR1 LGHNT, CDR2 FRNRAP. With 6 bases clipped from V and 7 bases from J, the junction kept 11 bases outside the gene matches.

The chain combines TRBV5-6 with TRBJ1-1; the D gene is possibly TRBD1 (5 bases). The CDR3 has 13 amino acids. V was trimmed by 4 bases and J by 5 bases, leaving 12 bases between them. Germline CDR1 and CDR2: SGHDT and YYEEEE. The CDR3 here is CASSLVGATEAFF. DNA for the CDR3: TGTGCCAGCAGCCTCGTAGGGGCGACTGAAGCTTTCTTT.

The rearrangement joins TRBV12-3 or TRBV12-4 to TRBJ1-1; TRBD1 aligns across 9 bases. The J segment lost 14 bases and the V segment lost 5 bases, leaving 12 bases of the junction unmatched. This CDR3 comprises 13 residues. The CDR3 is CASSTTGTGTLFF. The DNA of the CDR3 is TGTGCCAGCAGTACCACGGGGACAGGGACTCTATTCTTT.